The present T cell receptor (beta chain) was sequenced within a study of shared clonotypes between healthy human individuals. The wider study: Each donor contributed plates that comprised three CD4 naive, three CD4 memory, two CD8 naive and one CD8 memory. Study outcomes and limitations: In this cohort, only blood was sampled, and tissue repertoires likely differ.

Assay used: immunoSEQ multiplex PCR; TCRdb lists only in-frame clones, some missing. The sample has about 2.4 million clones, approximately 93% seen once; the top ten hold around 0.4%. This CDR3 is 13 amino acids long. V was cut by 4 bases and J by 7 bases, with 10 bases left in between. From germline, CDR1 is ENHRY and CDR2 SYGVKD. Free of recent acute infections or vaccinations, the donors were healthy HIV-negative adults. As concerns this clone: Its antigen is still unknown.

This TCR came from a man in his late teens or twenties in good health. Some clones in this sample may be carry-over from other donors' samples. This rearrangement joins TRBV10-3 to TRBJ2-2; D gene unclear. Sequencing was done on a sample of naive CD4+ T cells from PBMCs. Subset specified: CD45RA+ positively selected. As DNA, the CDR3 is TGTGCCATCAGTGGGACGAGTATCGGGGAGCTGTTTTTT. Amino acid sequence: CAISGTSIGELFF.